Listed here is a single TCR beta chain. What it binds is unknown. This specimen comes from a study of cytomegalovirus exposure and HLA in healthy donors. Study-wide results and caveats: Most CMV-associated TCR beta chains appeared HLA-restricted in a later analysis.

Trimming took off 7 bases at V and 11 bases at J, with 23 bases between the two ends. This CDR3 has 14 amino acids. Germline V gene lookup returns CDR1 MNHEY and CDR2 SVGAGI. PCR primers comprised 60 Vbeta and 13 Jbeta primers. Sequenced by immunoSEQ multiplex PCR; TCRdb stores in-frame clones only, minus some. Of approximately 200,000 clones in the sample, 65% to 90% were seen once. The rearrangement links TRBV6-5 to TRBJ2-5; the D gene is possibly TRBD1 (6 bases). The TCR sequence derives from a girl aged 5 to 17 in good health and CMV-seronegative. The source material was PBMCs. The CDR3 is CASTLDRSRREQYF. CDR3 nucleotide sequence: TGTGCCAGCACCCTAGACAGGTCACGGAGAGAGCAGTACTTC.